This TCR beta chain was captured in a study of response to subunit inactivated influenza vaccine (dated by TCRdb to 2017 to 2018). Background on the whole study: Deep quantitative T cell receptor repertoire profiling was used in the study to track responses to a trivalent subunit inactivated influenza vaccine.

According to the germline V gene, CDR1 reads SGHDT and CDR2 reads YYEEEE. From cysteine to phenylalanine, the CDR3 is 14 amino acids long. Only the CDR3 DNA stays, 42 bases, in frame from base 1. The junction shows trimming of 5 bases on V and 15 bases on J, plus 24 bases between the germline ends. The library was prepared using RT-PCR. The sequencer listed for this sample is Illumina HiSeq 2500. TCRdb applied fastp at Q25 and MiXCR to the public reads, then kept only in-frame beta chains. Here each entry gathers all rows of one CDR3 protein and keeps the most common genes and DNA. The sample includes about 500,000 distinct CDR3 sequences, with about 17% observed a single time. The top ten clonotypes cover roughly 3.1% of the sample. This clonotype was found a few times. The antigen it recognizes is unknown. No base-level quality is on record; no much larger clone is a single base apart. Overall study results and their limits: The authors proposed that each seasonal influenza vaccination may bring in only a limited number of new T cells.

The rearranged segments are TRBV5-6 and TRBJ2-4; the D gene is perhaps TRBD2, on 5 matching bases. The sequence was collected from a man between 50 and 69 years old who received an inactivated influenza vaccine. Donor details come from another sample of the same person, matched by shared clones. The sequenced sample was CD4+ T cells sorted from PBMCs, obtained less than 30 months after vaccination. The DNA sequence is TGTGCCAGCAGTGAGACCCGGGATCGTCTCTTATTGTACTTC. It codes for CASSETRDRLLLYF.